This T cell receptor (beta chain) comes out of a study of blood T cell repertoires in COVID-19 (dated by TCRdb to the early 2020s). With respect to the entire study: Samples covering the acute and convalescent phases of COVID-19 were provided by collaborators in the United States, Italy and Spain. The dataset comprised deeply sampled blood TCRbeta repertoires from subjects exposed to, actively infected with, or recovered from COVID-19. The prospective study material was composed of cDNA or gDNA derived from T cells, B-cell-depleted T cells, or PBMCs. Where available, HLA class I and class II types were obtained from metadata supplied by the sample provider rather than from assay-based typing. The repertoires were released in a freely available public database meant as a resource for research on the immune response to SARS-CoV-2. Samples were obtained from the ongoing ImmuneRACE study (first 160 participants) and from over 1,000 subjects provided by 6 global collaborators. Sample metadata almost always included a de-identified subject ID, COVID-19 status, age in years and sex. Beyond this particular receptor, the publication reports: The quantity of clinical and demographic metadata differed by source and by participant and was supplied without curation.

The CDR3 measures 16 amino acids from cysteine to phenylalanine. Only the CDR3 DNA is retained, 48 bases long and in frame from the first base. Germline trimming: 0 bases from V, 1 base from J; junction bases outside gene matches: 2. Based on the germline V gene, the CDR1 and CDR2 sequences are SGHTA and FQGNSA. Each collaborating institution followed its own protocols to collect whole blood in K2EDTA tubes. For TCRbeta analysis, collaborator samples were shipped as frozen whole blood, as isolated PBMCs, or as DNA extracted from either sample type. To note about this clone: The antigen this receptor binds is unknown. Base-call qualities are not available, and no considerably larger clone is one nucleotide away.

TCRbeta CDR3 regions were amplified from genomic DNA using the immunoSEQ Assay, a bias-controlled multiplex PCR. For the original study's pipeline: The number of nucleated cells in each sample was estimated from the amplification of reference gene primers within the assay. To quantify the absolute abundance of each unique TCRbeta CDR3 rearrangement, sequence reads were collapsed and filtered. Productive Simpson clonality was computed per sample as the square root of Simpson's diversity index over productive rearrangements. In its TCRdb copy, this immuneACCESS table keeps in-frame sequences only and misses some clones. Where compared with another copy, unresolved V genes explain less than half of these, and the others have no known cause. The V and J calls and the clone size are those of that table, but D and trimming were determined from the DNA. The sample has about 68,000 clones on record, almost 85% of them singletons. Together, the top ten hold 7.5% to 9% of the sample.

The specimen was peripheral blood. The sequence is built from TRBV7-2 and TRBJ2-5; 10 middle bases align to TRBD2. The receptor was isolated from a man between 50 and 59 years old with active COVID-19. The DNA sequence is as follows: TGTGCCAGCAGCTTAGCTAGCGGGAGGACCCAAGAGACCCAGTACTTC. Its protein product is CASSLASGRTQETQYF.